The clone carrying this TCR beta chain was counted a single time. The antigen is unknown. With 7 bases removed from V and 1 base from J, the gap between germline ends came to 17 bases. This CDR3 is built from 15 residues. Per germline, CDR1 MDHEN and CDR2 SYDVKM. The sample is drawn from a study of cytotoxic CD8 clonotypes in ibrutinib-treated CLL. Study summary: When averaged across all of the samples, the counts came to some 250,000 productive templates and about 89,000 productive rearrangements.

Sequencing was performed with immunoSEQ multiplex PCR; in TCRdb, only in-frame clones are kept and a portion is missing. The sample contains some 140,000 clones, 79% of which appear only once. General study points: Samples were collected at differing times from sustained-remission and progressing patients.

This specimen consisted of PBMCs, obtained after 12 months of ibrutinib treatment. This receptor was identified in a human donor with chronic lymphocytic leukemia. V gene TRBV28 combines with J gene TRBJ2-7; D perhaps matches TRBD2 (5 bases). DNA of the CDR3: TGTGCCAGCACCGAATGGGAGCGGCTATCCTACGAGCAGTACTTC. Its translation is CASTEWERLSYEQYF.